This TCR beta chain was sequenced during a study of blood T cell repertoires in COVID-19. On the study more broadly: The study drew acute and convalescent COVID-19 samples from the United States, Italy and Spain.

The V and J ends lost 2 bases and 2 bases respectively, with 9 bases between them. Germline-derived CDR1 and CDR2 are SEHNR and FQNEAQ (reference sequence). This CDR3 has 14 amino acids. This clone was recorded only once. Assay used: immunoSEQ multiplex PCR; TCRdb lists only in-frame clones, some missing. The repertoire holds approximately 160,000 clones, with around 84% as singletons. Ages ranged from about 18 to 89 years, with residence in about 23 US areas. Either two negative PCRs, clearance, or symptom resolution qualified Cohort 3 donors as recovered. The sequencing sample was made of PBMCs or T cells enriched from blood (not recorded which). The clonotype was recovered from a middle-aged man who had recovered from COVID-19. V is TRBV7-9 and J is TRBJ1-1; D ambiguous. The CDR3 sequence: CASSLIAGNTEAFF. CDR3 sequence (DNA): TGTGCCAGCAGCTTAATAGCCGGAAACACTGAAGCTTTCTTT.